The clone carrying this T cell receptor (beta chain) has at least ten counts. The antigen is unknown. The source of the sample is a study of read filtering for tumor transcriptome and immune sequencing. Regarding the study as a whole: The sorted CD138-negative fraction was a mixed bone marrow immune population, not purified T cells.

Germline values: CDR1 LGHNA, CDR2 YNFKEQ. Trimming removed 1 base at V and 4 bases at J, with 9 bases between. The CDR3 runs 14 residues. From around 0.4 ug of RNA, a library with molecular barcoded alpha/delta and beta/gamma adaptors was made. MiXCR, applied by TCRdb to the reads, yields one record per CDR3 protein. The sample includes 8,500 to 9,500 distinct CDR3 sequences, more than 15% of them seen just once. Sequenced sample: a population of CD138-negative cells sorted from bone marrow. This chain links TRBV4-2 with TRBJ2-3, with D perhaps assigned TRBD1 or TRBD2 (6 bases each). The receptor's source is a donor older than 35 with multiple myeloma. The CDR3 region is CASSQAGGPDTQYF. The DNA of the CDR3 is TGTGCCAGCAGCCAAGCCGGGGGCCCAGATACGCAGTATTTT.